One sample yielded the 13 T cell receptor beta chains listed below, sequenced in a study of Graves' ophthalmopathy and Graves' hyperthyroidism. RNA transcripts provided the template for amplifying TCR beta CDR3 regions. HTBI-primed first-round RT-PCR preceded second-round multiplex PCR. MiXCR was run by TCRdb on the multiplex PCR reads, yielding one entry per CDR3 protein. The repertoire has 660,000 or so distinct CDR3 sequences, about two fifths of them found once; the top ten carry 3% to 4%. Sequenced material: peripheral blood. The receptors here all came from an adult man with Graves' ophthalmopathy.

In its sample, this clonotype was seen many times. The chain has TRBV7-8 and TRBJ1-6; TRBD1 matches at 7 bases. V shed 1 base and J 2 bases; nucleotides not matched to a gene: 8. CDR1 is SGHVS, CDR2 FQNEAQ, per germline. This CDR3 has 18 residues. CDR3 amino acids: CASSLDPTGTAYNSPLHF. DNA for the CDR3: TGTGCCAGCAGCTTAGACCCAACCGGGACAGCCTATAATTCACCCCTCCACTTT. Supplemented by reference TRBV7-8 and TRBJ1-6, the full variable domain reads GAGVSQSPRYKVAKRGQDVALRCDPISGHVSLFWYQQALGQGPEFLTYFQNEAQLDKSGLPSDRFFAERPEGSVSTLKIQRTQQEDSAVYLCASSLDPTGTAYNSPLHFGNGTRLTVT.

In DNA form, the CDR3 reads TGTGCCATCAGTGAGAGGATCCGGGCAAACTATGGCTACACCTTC. It translates to CAISERIRANYGYTF. The gene calls are TRBV10-3 and TRBJ1-2; D unclear. Trimming shortened V by 2 bases and J by 2 bases, and 12 bases separated the two germline ends. Germline V gene data show CDR1 as ENHRY and CDR2 as SYGVKD. The CDR3 covers 15 residues.

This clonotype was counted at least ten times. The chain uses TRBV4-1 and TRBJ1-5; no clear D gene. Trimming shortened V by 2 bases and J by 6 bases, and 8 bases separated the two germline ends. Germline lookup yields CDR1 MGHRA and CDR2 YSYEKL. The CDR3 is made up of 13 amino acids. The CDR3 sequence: CASSQYSSQPQHF. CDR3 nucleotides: TGCGCCAGCAGCCAATACTCGTCTCAGCCCCAGCATTTT.

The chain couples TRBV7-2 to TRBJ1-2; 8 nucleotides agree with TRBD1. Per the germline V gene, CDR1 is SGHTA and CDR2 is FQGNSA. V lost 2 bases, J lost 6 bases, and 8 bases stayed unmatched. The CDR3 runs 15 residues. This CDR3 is CASSLPGQDLHGYTF. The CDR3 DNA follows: TGTGCCAGCAGCTTACCGGGACAGGATTTGCATGGCTACACCTTC.

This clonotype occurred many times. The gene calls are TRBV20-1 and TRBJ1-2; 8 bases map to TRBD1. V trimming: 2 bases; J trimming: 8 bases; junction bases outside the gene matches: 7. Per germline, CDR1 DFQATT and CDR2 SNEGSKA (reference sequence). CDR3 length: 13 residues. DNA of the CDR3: TGCAGTGCTAGAAGACCCAGGGGGCAAGGCTACACCTTC. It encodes CSARRPRGQGYTF.

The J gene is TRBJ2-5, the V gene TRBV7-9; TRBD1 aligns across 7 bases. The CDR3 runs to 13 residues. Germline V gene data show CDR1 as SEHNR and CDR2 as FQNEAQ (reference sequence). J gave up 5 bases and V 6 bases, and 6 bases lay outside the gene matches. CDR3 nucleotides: TGTGCCAGCAGTCCCGGACAGGACGAGACCCAGTACTTC. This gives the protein CASSPGQDETQYF. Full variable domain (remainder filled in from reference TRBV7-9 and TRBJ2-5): DTGVSQNPRHKITKRGQNVTFRCDPISEHNRLYWYRQTLGQGPEFLTYFQNEAQLEKSRLLSDRFSAERPKGSFSTLEIQRTEQGDSAMYLCASSPGQDETQYFGPGTRLLVL.

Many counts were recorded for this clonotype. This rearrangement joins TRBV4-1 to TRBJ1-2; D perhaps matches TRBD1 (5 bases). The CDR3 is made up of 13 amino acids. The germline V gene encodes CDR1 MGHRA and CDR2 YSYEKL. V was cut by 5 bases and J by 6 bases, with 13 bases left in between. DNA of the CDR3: TGCGCCAGCAGCACCCCGCGGGGGGATGGCTACACCTTC. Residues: CASSTPRGDGYTF.

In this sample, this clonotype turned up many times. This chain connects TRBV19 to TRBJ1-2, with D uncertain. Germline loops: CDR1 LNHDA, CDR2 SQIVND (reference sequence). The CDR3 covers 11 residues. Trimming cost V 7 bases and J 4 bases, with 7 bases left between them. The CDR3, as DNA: TGTGCCAGTAAACAGTCCTATGGCTACACCTTC. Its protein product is CASKQSYGYTF.

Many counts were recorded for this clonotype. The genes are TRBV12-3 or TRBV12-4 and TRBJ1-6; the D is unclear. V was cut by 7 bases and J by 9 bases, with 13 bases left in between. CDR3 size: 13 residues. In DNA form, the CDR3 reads TGTGCCAGCACTTCCGAGGGATTTTCACCCCTCCACTTT. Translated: CASTSEGFSPLHF.

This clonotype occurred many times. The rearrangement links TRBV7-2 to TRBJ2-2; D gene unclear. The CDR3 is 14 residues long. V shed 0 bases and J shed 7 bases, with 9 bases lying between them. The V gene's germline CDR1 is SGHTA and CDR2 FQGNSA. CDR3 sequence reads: CASSLAAANGELFF. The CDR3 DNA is TGTGCCAGCAGCTTAGCGGCGGCAAACGGGGAGCTGTTTTTT.

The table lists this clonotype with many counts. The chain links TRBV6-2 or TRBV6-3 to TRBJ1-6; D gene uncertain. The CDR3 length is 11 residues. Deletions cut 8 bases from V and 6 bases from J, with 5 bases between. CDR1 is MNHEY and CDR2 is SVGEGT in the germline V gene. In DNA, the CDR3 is TGTGCCAGCGCCTCTAATTCACCCCTCCACTTT. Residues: CASASNSPLHF.

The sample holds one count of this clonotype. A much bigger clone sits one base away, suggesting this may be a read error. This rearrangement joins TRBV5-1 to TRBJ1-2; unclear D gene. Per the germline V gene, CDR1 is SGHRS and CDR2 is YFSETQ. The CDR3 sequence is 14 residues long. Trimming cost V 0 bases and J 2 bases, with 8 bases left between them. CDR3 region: CASSLEPGNYGYTF. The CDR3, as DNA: TGCGCCAGCAGCTTGGAACCGGGAAACTATGGCTACACCTTC.

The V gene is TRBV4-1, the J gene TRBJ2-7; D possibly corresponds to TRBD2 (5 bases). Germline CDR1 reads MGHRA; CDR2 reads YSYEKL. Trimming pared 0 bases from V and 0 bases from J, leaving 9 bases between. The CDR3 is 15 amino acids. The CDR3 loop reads CASSQEGASSYEQYF. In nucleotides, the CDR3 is TGCGCCAGCAGCCAAGAGGGAGCGAGCTCCTACGAGCAGTACTTC.